This T cell receptor beta chain originates from a study of CD8 T cells in ankylosing spondylitis. Quantitative 5'-RACE was performed with molecular barcodes, and it yielded the TCR beta libraries. One entry per CDR3 protein, called by TCRdb with MiXCR from the 5' RACE reads. The top ten clones hold around 4% of a sample with 150,000 to 200,000 distinct CDR3 sequences, about 18% of them seen once. This clonotype was found many times. Its target is not known. Study observations and caveats: Matched ankylosing spondylitis synovial fluid reportedly contained a significantly enriched population of disease-linked clones. Previously reported in reactive arthritis synovial fluid and blood were some of the motif variants.

Germline CDR1 MNHEY, CDR2 SVGEGT. CDR3 length: 13 residues. Trimming left V 2 bases short and J 13 bases short, with 17 bases between. The clonotype was recovered from a male donor aged 10-30 years with ankylosing spondylitis or in good health (not recorded which). The sample comprised blood, either unsorted or a sorted T cell fraction (not recorded which). J is TRBJ1-2 and V is TRBV6-2 or TRBV6-3, with D unresolved. DNA for the CDR3: TGTGCCAGCAGTTACGGAGCCAGGCCCACTTCCACCTTC. Its translation is CASSYGARPTSTF.